This T cell receptor (beta chain) was found in a study of technical replicates of blood from a few donors. Method: immunoSEQ multiplex PCR; TCRdb's copy keeps in-frame clones and lacks some. The sample includes fewer than 85,000 clones, roughly 94% of them seen just once. Germline loops: CDR1 LNHDA, CDR2 SQIVND (reference sequence). V was clipped by 3 bases and J by 4 bases; unmatched bases: 18. CDR3 length: 19 residues. The source of this sequence is a human donor in good health. The chain is built from TRBV19 and TRBJ2-3; 8 bases are a match to TRBD2. Source material: T cells isolated from PBMCs. CDR3 DNA: TGTGCCAGTAGTATGGGTTTCGCGGGGGGCCGGCTCAGCCCAGATACGCAGTATTTT. This encodes CASSMGFAGGRLSPDTQYF.